What follows describes a single T cell receptor beta chain. This clonotype was recorded at least ten times. It has no known antigen specificity. Base quality data are lacking; no much larger clone is found one base away. The library was prepared using PCR. Data came from an Illumina HiSeq 2500. To normalize quantification of the TCRbeta repertoire, the TCR libraries were built with molecular barcoding that relied on unique molecular identifiers. The raw public data were reprocessed by TCRdb itself: fastp quality trimming at Q25, MiXCR clonotype calling, in-frame beta chains only. When rows share a CDR3 protein, they turn into one entry using the most common DNA and genes. This sample lists a few hundred thousand distinct CDR3 sequences; around two fifths were detected once. The ten top clones hold about 30% of the sample. The intended sense of this specimen's treatment or condition label: allogeneic hematopoietic cell transplantation with graft depleted of TCRalphabeta T cells and CD19 B cells. TCRalphabeta/CD19-depleted allogeneic hematopoietic cell grafts were given to the transplant recipients, all of whom were children.

The junction shows trimming of 2 bases on V and 2 bases on J, plus 9 bases between the germline ends. From cysteine to phenylalanine, the CDR3 is 14 amino acids long. CDR3 DNA is the only sequence kept; it has 42 bases, read in frame from the first base. CDR1 and CDR2 were assigned from the germline V gene as ENHRY and SYGVKD. This sample is drawn from a study of T-cell reconstitution after alpha-beta-depleted transplantation in children (TCRdb year 2016). For context, the study as a whole: The study quantitatively tracked T-cell immune reconstitution after TCRalphabeta/CD19-depleted allogeneic hematopoietic cell transplantation in children using TCR repertoire profiling.

The full study reports these points: In some patients, high TCRbeta diversity at day 60 was attributed to recipient T cells and intrathymic progenitors that had survived conditioning. The apparently early recovery of alphabetaT-cell counts about two months after transplant reportedly depended on only several hundred rapidly expanded clones that came from non-depleted graft cells. Over the following months the frequencies of hyperexpanded clones went down, and after one year T-cell counts and TCRbeta diversity were mostly credited to newly produced T cells.

The rearrangement joined TRBV10-3 to TRBJ1-2; TRBD1 is a weak D gene call, 5 bases matching. The source of this sequence is a girl aged 2 to 9 with aplastic anemia, due to receive a stem cell transplant. The sequencing here drew on PBMCs, taken before TCRalphabeta/CD19-depleted stem cell transplant. The DNA reads TGTGCCATCAGTGAGAACCAGGGCAACTATGGCTACACCTTC. It specifies CAISENQGNYGYTF.